One T cell receptor beta chain is described in this entry. The sample comes from a study of blood T cell repertoires in COVID-19. Background on the study: Acute and convalescent COVID-19 samples came from the United States, Italy and Spain. Nucleic acid was either cDNA or gDNA, and it came from T cells, B-cell-depleted T cells, or PBMCs.

This CDR3 comprises 13 residues. V lost 7 bases to trimming and J lost 5 bases, with 9 bases between them. As originally analysed: Reference gene primer amplification gave estimated nucleated cell counts. Method: immunoSEQ multiplex PCR; TCRdb's copy keeps in-frame clones and lacks some. That table supplies the V and J calls and clone size; D and trimming were determined from the DNA. This sample yields more than 65,000 clones, of which about 80% are seen a single time; about 10% belongs to the top ten. The material sequenced was peripheral blood. The receptor comes from a human donor in a cohort sampled during active COVID-19. V gene TRBV12-3 or TRBV12-4 combines with J gene TRBJ1-6; D gene uncertain. CDR3 region: CASTPSNNSPLHF. DNA for the CDR3: TGTGCCAGCACCCCATCCAATAATTCACCCCTCCACTTT.